The rows below give T cell receptor beta chains drawn from one sample of a study of Ad26.COV2.S vaccination and SARS-CoV-2 variants. Here immunoSEQ multiplex PCR was the method, and the copy in TCRdb shows in-frame clones only, minus some. The table records around 300,000 clones, about 88% of them present only once. The sequences come from peripheral blood, collected in a trial of Ad26.COV2.S vaccine versus placebo. The receptor source for this set is a person aged 18 to 65 who received the Ad26.COV2.S COVID-19 vaccine or a placebo. CDR3s include the opening cysteine and the closing phenylalanine or tryptophan. Each record gives: J gene, V gene, D gene, clone size, CDR3 protein, CDR3 DNA. A D gene is named only where the DNA matches it firmly. Clone size is shown for a subset of rows, as once, few, many or a class of expanded clone.

>TRBJ2-7|TRBV5-4|NA|NA
CASSSPDDEQYF
TGTGCCAGCAGCTCCCCCGACGACGAGCAGTACTTC
>TRBJ1-1|TRBV27|NA|NA
CASSLALSDVNTEAFF
TGTGCCAGCAGTTTGGCTTTGTCTGACGTGAACACTGAAGCTTTCTTT
>TRBJ1-2|TRBV7-2|NA|once
CASSGGGYGYTF
TGTGCCAGCAGTGGGGGCGGGTATGGCTACACCTTC
>TRBJ2-2|TRBV5-1|TRBD1|NA
CASSYLGQGTFAGELFF
TGCGCCAGCAGCTATCTGGGACAGGGGACGTTTGCAGGGGAGCTGTTTTTT
>TRBJ1-5|TRBV30|NA|NA
CACASVGNQPQHF
TGTGCCTGTGCCTCGGTAGGGAACCAGCCCCAGCATTTT
>TRBJ2-3|TRBV11-3|TRBD2|NA
CASSPGLASADTQYF
TGTGCCAGCAGCCCCGGACTAGCGTCCGCAGATACGCAGTATTTT
>TRBJ1-2|TRBV25-1|NA|NA
CASSERGYTF
TGTGCCAGCAGTGAACGCGGCTACACCTTC
>TRBJ1-5|TRBV3-1/TRBV3-2|NA|NA
CASSLRGGNSNQPQHF
TGTGCCAGCAGCCTCCGGGGGGGGAATAGCAATCAGCCCCAGCATTTT
>TRBJ2-2|TRBV9|NA|NA
CASSVAAGANTGELFF
TGTGCCAGCAGCGTAGCGGCCGGGGCGAACACCGGGGAGCTGTTTTTT
>TRBJ1-1|TRBV28|NA|NA
CASSFWGQGQMNTEAFF
TGTGCCAGCAGTTTTTGGGGGCAGGGGCAAATGAACACTGAAGCTTTCTTT
>TRBJ2-7|TRBV14|TRBD2|NA
CASSPRVGGSTALWYF
TGTGCCAGCAGCCCCCGTGTCGGGGGGAGTACGGCCCTGTGGTACTTC
>TRBJ2-2|TRBV19|NA|few
CASSMRSGLTGELFF
TGTGCCAGTAGTATGCGTTCAGGGTTAACCGGGGAGCTGTTTTTT
>TRBJ1-5|TRBV6-5|TRBD1|NA
CASSAGTGDHQPQHF
TGTGCCAGCAGCGCCGGGACAGGGGACCATCAGCCCCAGCATTTT
>TRBJ1-2|TRBV6-6|NA|NA
CASTPALQAGYTF
TGTGCCAGCACTCCGGCCCTCCAGGCTGGCTACACCTTC
>TRBJ2-3|TRBV19|TRBD1|NA
CASSTTGPDTQYF
TGTGCCAGTAGTACGACAGGGCCAGATACGCAGTATTTT
>TRBJ1-2|TRBV29-1|TRBD1|NA
CSVSQRGGTGYTF
TGCAGCGTTTCCCAAAGAGGGGGCACGGGCTACACCTTC
>TRBJ2-2|TRBV7-3|NA|NA
CASTYNTGELFF
TGTGCCAGCACCTACAACACCGGGGAGCTGTTTTTT
>TRBJ1-2|TRBV18|NA|NA
CASSPPTGLMTGGYTF
TGTGCCAGCTCACCACCCACTGGACTCATGACGGGTGGCTACACCTTC
>TRBJ1-2|TRBV7-2|NA|NA
CASSLAGNYGYTF
TGTGCCAGCAGCTTAGCAGGGAATTATGGCTACACCTTC
>TRBJ2-5|TRBV30|TRBD2|NA
CAWGEGWPETQYF
TGTGCCTGGGGGGAGGGCTGGCCAGAGACCCAGTACTTC
>TRBJ1-2|TRBV4-3|NA|few
CASSQEIQDYGYTF
TGCGCCAGCAGCCAAGAGATACAGGACTATGGCTACACCTTC
>TRBJ2-1|TRBV30|TRBD2|NA
CAWRLAGGLHEQFF
TGTGCCTGGAGGCTAGCGGGGGGGCTACATGAGCAGTTCTTC
>TRBJ2-5|TRBV29-1|NA|NA
CTVGNRQETQYF
TGCACCGTAGGGAATAGACAAGAGACCCAGTACTTC
>TRBJ1-1|TRBV18|NA|NA
CASSPEAWGTEAFF
TGTGCCAGCTCACCAGAGGCCTGGGGCACTGAAGCTTTCTTT
>TRBJ2-2|TRBV4-3|NA|NA
CASSQEWGKNTGELFF
TGCGCCAGCAGCCAAGAATGGGGGAAAAACACCGGGGAGCTGTTTTTT
>TRBJ2-7|TRBV6-5|TRBD1|NA
CASRDRGNSYEQYF
TGTGCCAGCAGAGACAGGGGAAACTCCTACGAGCAGTACTTC
>TRBJ2-7|TRBV19|NA|NA
CASKTDVLSSYEQYF
TGTGCCAGTAAGACGGACGTCCTCAGCTCCTACGAGCAGTACTTC
>TRBJ2-2|TRBV7-2|NA|NA
CASSSLTGNTGELFF
TGTGCCAGCAGCTCCCTGACAGGGAACACCGGGGAGCTGTTTTTT
>TRBJ2-3|TRBV7-9|TRBD2|NA
CASSRLAGYTDTQYF
TGTGCCAGCAGCCGACTAGCGGGGTACACAGATACGCAGTATTTT
>TRBJ2-1|TRBV9|NA|NA
CASSVDPGGVPYNEQFF
TGTGCCAGCAGCGTAGATCCGGGGGGCGTCCCCTACAATGAGCAGTTCTTC
>TRBJ2-1|TRBV13|TRBD2|NA
CASSLLLAGHNEQFF
TGTGCCAGCAGCTTACTCCTAGCGGGACACAATGAGCAGTTCTTC
>TRBJ2-6|TRBV14|NA|once
CASSQDRGTVGANVLTF
TGTGCCAGCAGCCAAGACCGGGGGACAGTAGGGGCCAACGTCCTGACTTTC
>TRBJ2-1|TRBV2|NA|NA
CASRVIKLGSEQFF
TGTGCCAGCAGGGTTATTAAGCTTGGCAGCGAGCAGTTCTTC
>TRBJ2-1|TRBV19|NA|NA
CASSSPALTSSYNEQFF
TGTGCCAGTAGTTCCCCCGCTTTGACTAGCTCCTACAATGAGCAGTTCTTC
>TRBJ1-1|TRBV4-1|NA|NA
CASSQRQMRDTEAFF
TGCGCCAGCAGCCAACGACAAATGCGGGACACTGAAGCTTTCTTT
>TRBJ2-3|TRBV7-2|NA|NA
CASSLGGSGTDTQYF
TGTGCCAGCAGCTTAGGGGGGTCAGGCACAGATACGCAGTATTTT